These 31 T cell receptor beta chains were sequenced from one sample in a study of OX40 agonist ivuxolimab in advanced cancers. Library method: the immunoSEQ multiplex PCR assay. TCRdb obtained this table from immuneACCESS and retained in-frame rearrangements with V and J assigned. These tables miss some clones; where compared with another copy, unresolved V genes account for less than half of the shortfall, and the remainder is unexplained. Recorded for this sample are 25,000 to 35,000 clones; roughly 86% of them occurred a single time. Of the sample, 25% is held by the ten largest clones. Here the sequenced sample was CD4+ or CD8+ T cells sorted from blood, taken in a trial of the OX40 agonist ivuxolimab. Source of these receptors: an adult with an advanced solid tumor such as melanoma, head and neck, liver or kidney cancer.

J is TRBJ2-7 and V is TRBV2; 12 nucleotides agree with TRBD2. With V trimmed by 4 bases and J by 4 bases, 5 bases remained unmatched. Germline V gene sequence: CDR1 SNHLY, CDR2 FYNNEI. The CDR3 is made up of 15 amino acids. CDR3 DNA sequence: TGTGCCAGCAGTGGGGCTAGCGGGAGGGGTTACGAGCAGTACTTC. It is translated as CASSGASGRGYEQYF.

The chain is built from TRBV5-4 and TRBJ2-7; D is uncertain. Trimming cost V 1 base and J 1 base, with 6 bases left between them. This CDR3 contains 13 residues. CDR1 and CDR2 from the germline V gene are SGHNT and YYREEE (reference sequence). Here the CDR3 reads CASSLMESYEQYF. CDR3 sequence (DNA): TGTGCCAGCAGCTTGATGGAGTCCTACGAGCAGTACTTC.

The CDR3 sequence is CASSPSQGPTNYGYTF. CDR3 DNA: TGCGCCAGCAGTCCGAGTCAGGGGCCCACCAACTATGGCTACACCTTC. The chain is built from TRBV5-1 and TRBJ1-2, with D perhaps matching TRBD1 (6 bases). Per germline, CDR1 SGHRS and CDR2 YFSETQ. CDR3 length: 16 residues. The V and J ends lost 5 bases and 2 bases respectively, with 19 bases between them.

This rearrangement joins TRBV6-1 to TRBJ2-7; D is unresolved. The CDR3 runs 12 residues. With 5 bases removed from V and 3 bases from J, the gap between germline ends came to 8 bases. Germline V gene data show CDR1 as MNHNS and CDR2 as SASEGT. CDR3 sequence: CASSLGYYEQYF. The CDR3 coding sequence is TGTGCCAGCAGTTTAGGCTACTACGAGCAGTACTTC.

This clone was counted a single time. This chain uses TRBV5-4 with TRBJ2-1; 10 bases fit TRBD2. This CDR3 spans 18 amino acids. Germline values: CDR1 SGHNT, CDR2 YYREEE (reference sequence). V shed 4 bases and J 9 bases; nucleotides not matched to a gene: 19. The CDR3 coding sequence is TGTGCCAGCAGCACCACACCTCTAGCGGGAGAACCCCAGAGTGAGCAGTTCTTC. Amino acid sequence: CASSTTPLAGEPQSEQFF.

The J gene is TRBJ1-1, the V gene TRBV11-3, with D unresolved. The CDR3 contains 13 residues. The germline CDR1 and CDR2 sequences are SGHNT and YENEEA. With 1 base removed from V and 7 bases from J, the gap between germline ends came to 10 bases. For the CDR3, the DNA is TGTGCCAGCAGCTTAGGGACCCGCAGTGAAGCTTTCTTT. Amino acid sequence: CASSLGTRSEAFF.

The gene calls are TRBV5-4 and TRBJ2-7, with D perhaps matching TRBD1 or TRBD2 (5 bases each). CDR3 length: 15 residues. V lost 0 bases, J lost 0 bases, and 10 bases lay in between. The germline CDR1 and CDR2 sequences are SGHNT and YYREEE (reference sequence). CDR3 DNA sequence: TGTGCCAGCAGCTTGGGTTTTGGGGGCTCCTACGAGCAGTACTTC. It translates to CASSLGFGGSYEQYF. Supplemented by reference TRBV5-4 and TRBJ2-7, the full variable domain reads ETGVTQSPTHLIKTRGQQVTLRCSSQSGHNTVSWYQQALGQGPQFIFQYYREEENGRGNFPPRFSGLQFPNYSSELNVNALELDDSALYLCASSLGFGGSYEQYFGPGTRLTVT.

The rearrangement links TRBV29-1 to TRBJ1-4; 7 nucleotides align to TRBD1. CDR1 and CDR2 from the germline V gene are SQVTM and ANQGSEA. There are 12 residues in the CDR3. The V segment lost 7 bases and the J segment 4 bases; nucleotides outside the gene matches: 3. In DNA form, the CDR3 reads TGCAGCGGGGGACAGATTAATGAAAAACTGTTTTTT. It yields the protein CSGGQINEKLFF.

This clone was counted a single time. The rearrangement joins TRBV7-9 to TRBJ2-2, with 9 nucleotides matching TRBD2. J lost 2 bases, V lost 5 bases, and 6 bases had no gene match. The length of the CDR3 is 16 residues. Per the germline V gene, CDR1 is SEHNR and CDR2 is FQNEAQ (reference sequence). The CDR3 nucleotides are TGTGCCAGCAGCCCCCCGACTAGCGGCAACACCGGGGAGCTGTTTTTT. The encoded protein is CASSPPTSGNTGELFF.

The J gene is TRBJ1-1, the V gene TRBV28; D remains unclear. The CDR3 runs to 13 residues. V shed 6 bases and J shed 0 bases, with 8 bases lying between them. Germline CDR1 and CDR2: MDHEN and SYDVKM. CDR3 region: CASRIQLNTEAFF. CDR3 bases: TGTGCCAGCAGAATACAGTTGAACACTGAAGCTTTCTTT. The complete variable domain, with remaining parts taken from reference TRBV28 and TRBJ1-1, reads DVKVTQSSRYLVKRTGEKVFLECVQDMDHENMFWYRQDPGLGLRLIYFSYDVKMKEKGDIPEGYSVSREKKERFSLILESASTNQTSMYLCASRIQLNTEAFFGQGTRLTVV.

This chain uses TRBV4-1 with TRBJ1-3, with D perhaps TRBD1 (6 bases). Germline lookup yields CDR1 MGHRA and CDR2 YSYEKL. CDR3 length equals 16 residues. Trimming left V 4 bases short and J 4 bases short, with 17 bases between. The CDR3 is CASSPEGGLAGNTIYF. Written as DNA, the CDR3 is TGCGCCAGCAGCCCGGAGGGGGGGCTAGCGGGAAACACCATATATTTT.

The chain combines TRBV5-6 with TRBJ2-7, with 7 bases fitting TRBD1. The germline gives CDR1 SGHDT, CDR2 YYEEEE. The CDR3 is 14 residues long. The trim removed 3 bases at V and 3 bases at J, leaving 6 bases unmatched. The CDR3 DNA is TGTGCCAGCAGCTCAGCCGGGACAGACTACGAGCAGTACTTC. It encodes CASSSAGTDYEQYF.

J is TRBJ1-6 and V is TRBV5-4; TRBD1 might be the D (5 bases). Trimming stripped 3 bases from V and 2 bases from J, with 9 bases between. Germline values: CDR1 SGHNT, CDR2 YYREEE (reference sequence). The CDR3 is 15 amino acids. CDR3: CASSWGLAYNSPLHF. As DNA, the CDR3 is TGTGCCAGCAGCTGGGGACTAGCCTATAATTCACCCCTCCACTTT.

V usage is TRBV4-1 and J usage is TRBJ1-2; the D gene is possibly TRBD1 (5 bases). Trimming removed 3 bases from V and 6 bases from J, with 17 bases in between. This CDR3 comprises 15 residues. Germline lookup yields CDR1 MGHRA and CDR2 YSYEKL. CDR3 coding DNA: TGCGCCAGCAGCCACCAACACGGGGCGCCCGATGGCTACACCTTC. This codes for CASSHQHGAPDGYTF.

J is TRBJ1-1 and V is TRBV5-4; no clear D gene. The germline V gene encodes CDR1 SGHNT and CDR2 YYREEE (reference sequence). V lost 1 base to trimming and J lost 5 bases, with 12 bases between them. The CDR3 loop spans 14 amino acids. CDR3 in DNA: TGTGCCAGCAGCTTGCCAGGATACGGAACTGAAGCTTTCTTT. It codes for CASSLPGYGTEAFF.

J is TRBJ2-7 and V is TRBV7-2, with D perhaps assigned TRBD1 or TRBD2 (5 bases each). Germline assignment: CDR1 SGHTA and CDR2 FQGNSA. The CDR3 sequence is 13 residues long. The V and J ends lost 1 base and 2 bases respectively, with 6 bases between them. The CDR3 region has the DNA TGTGCCAGCAGCTTAGGGGGGACCTACGAGCAGTACTTC. It encodes CASSLGGTYEQYF.

This clone was picked up one time. The CDR3 DNA reads TGTGCCAGCAGTGAATTGACTAGCGGGAGGGAGACCCAGTACTTC. It specifies CASSELTSGRETQYF. V gene TRBV2 combines with J gene TRBJ2-5; 13 bases agree with TRBD2. Germline V lookup: CDR1 SNHLY, CDR2 FYNNEI. The CDR3 spans 15 residues. With 2 bases clipped from V and 5 bases from J, the junction kept 2 bases outside the gene matches.

This clone was counted only a few times. This chain joins TRBV6-5 and TRBJ2-7, with TRBD1 as a possible D gene (6 bases). The germline V gene encodes CDR1 MNHEY and CDR2 SVGAGI. The CDR3 totals 13 residues. Trimming took off 4 bases at V and 3 bases at J, with 10 bases between the two ends. CDR3 amino acids: CASSSDRYYEQYF. The CDR3 DNA is TGTGCCAGCAGTTCAGACAGGTACTACGAGCAGTACTTC.

The chain carries TRBV6-4 and TRBJ2-3; perhaps D is TRBD1 or TRBD2 (5 bases each). Trimming removed 3 bases from V and 3 bases from J, with 10 bases in between. The CDR3 is 14 residues long. CDR1 MRHNA and CDR2 SNTAGT come from the germline V gene. The CDR3 nucleotides read TGTGCCAGCAGTGAGAACGGGGCAACAGATACGCAGTATTTT. It codes for CASSENGATDTQYF.

The chain combines TRBV27 with TRBJ1-4; D may be TRBD1 (6 bases). Germline V CDR1 and CDR2: MNHEY, SMNVEV (reference sequence). The CDR3 consists of 11 residues. V was cut by 4 bases and J by 11 bases, with 8 bases left in between. The CDR3 is CASSSGHKLFF. CDR3 DNA: TGTGCCAGCAGTTCGGGACACAAACTGTTTTTT.

The V call is TRBV6-5, the J call TRBJ1-4; D may be TRBD1 (5 bases). Trimming took off 7 bases at V and 0 bases at J, with 12 bases between the two ends. The CDR3 runs to 15 residues. The germline CDR1 and CDR2 sequences are MNHEY and SVGAGI. Here the CDR3 DNA reads TGTGCCAGCACCTTGTCCAGGGCAACTAATGAAAAACTGTTTTTT. Residues: CASTLSRATNEKLFF.

V and J are TRBV10-3 and TRBJ2-7, with TRBD1 identical over 11 bases. Germline V gives CDR1 ENHRY, CDR2 SYGVKD. CDR3 length equals 16 residues. The trim removed 2 bases at V and 7 bases at J, leaving 10 bases unmatched. The CDR3 region has the DNA TGTGCCATCAGTGAGCCCGGGACAGGGGGATTGTGGGAGCAGTACTTC. Its translation is CAISEPGTGGLWEQYF.

This sequence joins TRBV6-5 and TRBJ2-1, with a weak D call TRBD2 (6 bases). The germline V gene has CDR1 MNHEY and CDR2 SVGAGI. The CDR3 is 11 residues long. Trimming left V 5 bases short and J 9 bases short, with 8 bases between. The CDR3 DNA is TGTGCCAGCAGTACCGGGGGTGAGCAGTTCTTC. Its protein is CASSTGGEQFF.

This chain uses TRBV28 with TRBJ1-4, with D possibly TRBD1 on 5 matching bases. This CDR3 is 14 amino acids long. The V end lost 3 bases, the J end lost 8 bases, and 13 bases lay between the germline ends. CDR1 is MDHEN, CDR2 SYDVKM, per germline. In nucleotides, the CDR3 is TGTGCCAGCAGTTTGGGGCAGGGTAGGGAAAAACTGTTTTTT. Encoded protein: CASSLGQGREKLFF.

The gene calls are TRBV9 and TRBJ2-5; D is ambiguous. Germline CDR1 SGDLS, CDR2 YYNGEE. This CDR3 is 14 amino acids long. The germline V and J ends were trimmed by 0 bases and 1 base, with 7 bases remaining between them. The CDR3 region has the DNA TGTGCCAGCAGCGTAGCGAGCCGCCAAGAGACCCAGTACTTC. Translating gives CASSVASRQETQYF.

The chain recombines TRBV5-1 with TRBJ2-1; D ambiguous. The germline gives CDR1 SGHRS, CDR2 YFSETQ. This CDR3 has 14 residues. Trimming left V 5 bases short and J 0 bases short, with 9 bases between. CDR3 DNA sequence: TGCGCCAGCAGTGGGGTCAGCTCCTACAATGAGCAGTTCTTC. Translated, it gives CASSGVSSYNEQFF.

The J gene is TRBJ2-1, the V gene TRBV28; 8 bases agree with TRBD1. Germline-derived CDR1 and CDR2 are MDHEN and SYDVKM. The CDR3 has 16 amino acids. With 5 bases clipped from V and 8 bases from J, the junction kept 14 bases outside the gene matches. For the CDR3, the DNA is TGTGCCAGCAGTCCGCGGACAGGGCAAGGCCGACATGAGCAGTTCTTC. This codes for CASSPRTGQGRHEQFF. The whole variable domain, remainder taken from reference TRBV28 and TRBJ2-1, is DVKVTQSSRYLVKRTGEKVFLECVQDMDHENMFWYRQDPGLGLRLIYFSYDVKMKEKGDIPEGYSVSREKKERFSLILESASTNQTSMYLCASSPRTGQGRHEQFFGPGTRLTVL.

The J gene is TRBJ2-7, the V gene TRBV13, with D possibly matching TRBD2 (6 bases). V dropped 4 bases and J dropped 4 bases, with 8 bases sitting between them. Germline values: CDR1 PRHDT, CDR2 FYEKMQ (reference sequence). The CDR3 is 12 amino acids. CDR3 bases: TGTGCCAGCAGCTCCGGGAGTTACGAGCAGTACTTC. Encoded protein: CASSSGSYEQYF.

V gene TRBV4-1 combines with J gene TRBJ1-2; tentatively, D is TRBD1 (6 bases). Germline V gives CDR1 MGHRA, CDR2 YSYEKL. V gave up 1 base and J gave up 4 bases, with 13 bases separating them. The CDR3 sequence is 15 residues long. The CDR3 DNA reads as TGCGCCAGCAGCCAAGGCCTTGGACAGCTCTATGGCTACACCTTC. It translates to CASSQGLGQLYGYTF.

The J gene is TRBJ2-5, the V gene TRBV6-5; D tentatively fits TRBD1 or TRBD2 (6 bases each). The CDR3 spans 15 residues. Germline V gives CDR1 MNHEY, CDR2 SVGAGI. V was pared by 6 bases and J by 4 bases, with 18 bases between. In DNA, the CDR3 is TGTGCCAGCAGCCTGGGGCAGGGGAGGCGAGAGACCCAGTACTTC. Translation gives CASSLGQGRRETQYF.

V is TRBV28 and J is TRBJ1-2; 9 bases match TRBD1. The CDR3 extends over 16 amino acids. Germline CDR1 reads MDHEN; CDR2 reads SYDVKM. With V trimmed by 6 bases and J by 7 bases, 15 bases remained unmatched. The CDR3: CASSNAGTGFLGGYTF. The DNA of the CDR3 is TGTGCCAGCAGCAACGCCGGGACAGGGTTTCTGGGTGGCTACACCTTC.